Listed below are T cell receptor beta chains from one sample, sequenced in a study of blood T cells in healthy people across ages. TCRdb reanalysed the 5' RACE reads using MiXCR and keeps one entry per CDR3 protein. The sample lists hundreds of thousands of distinct CDR3 sequences, around 24% seen once, with just over 8.5% in the top ten. In addition, the sample was reused for a study of T cells of mothers and their children.

The specimen sequenced was blood. The receptors derive from a boy between 10 and 17 years old in good health. Both conserved end residues are part of each CDR3.

V gene: TRBV20-1
J gene: TRBJ2-1
CDR3 protein: CSTAGGASYNEQFF

V gene: TRBV30
J gene: TRBJ2-7
CDR3 protein: CAWSVTEGRGRYEQYF

V gene: TRBV2
J gene: TRBJ2-1
CDR3 protein: CASSDAGGLYNEQFF

V gene: TRBV6-2/TRBV6-3
J gene: TRBJ2-5
CDR3 protein: CASKRTEETQYF

V gene: TRBV5-5
J gene: TRBJ2-1
CDR3 protein: CASSLSSSATGQFF

V gene: TRBV5-1
J gene: TRBJ2-5
CDR3 protein: CASSLSGTGGQQYF

V gene: TRBV7-2
J gene: TRBJ2-1
CDR3 protein: CASSGGLYNEQFF

V gene: TRBV29-1
J gene: TRBJ2-1
CDR3 protein: CSASGLAKNKGDEQFF

V gene: TRBV28
J gene: TRBJ2-7
CDR3 protein: CASSLYGGPYEQYF

V gene: TRBV6-6
J gene: TRBJ2-1
CDR3 protein: CASSYSGVEANEQFF

V gene: TRBV12-3/TRBV12-4
J gene: TRBJ2-3
CDR3 protein: CASSFRRLAGVGDTQYF

V gene: TRBV6-4
J gene: TRBJ2-2
CDR3 protein: CASSDSIQGGTGELFF

V gene: TRBV29-1
J gene: TRBJ1-1
CDR3 protein: CSVAAGMNTEAFF

V gene: TRBV15
J gene: TRBJ2-7
CDR3 protein: CATKPGLAGYEQYF

V gene: TRBV6-5
J gene: TRBJ2-7
CDR3 protein: CASSRIGREQYF

V gene: TRBV12-3/TRBV12-4
J gene: .
CDR3 protein: CASSPGTSRSSYEQYF

V gene: TRBV6-6
J gene: TRBJ1-1
CDR3 protein: CASSYVGENTEAFF

V gene: TRBV27
J gene: TRBJ2-5
CDR3 protein: CASSQQATQETQYF

V gene: TRBV29-1
J gene: TRBJ1-1
CDR3 protein: CSVEYKGAMNTEAFF

V gene: TRBV7-2
J gene: TRBJ1-3
CDR3 protein: CASSVKRGANSGNTIYF

V gene: TRBV27
J gene: TRBJ1-5
CDR3 protein: CASSIQGNQPQHF

V gene: TRBV29-1
J gene: TRBJ2-1
CDR3 protein: CSVEDKPGTGFNEQFF

V gene: TRBV11-2
J gene: TRBJ2-6
CDR3 protein: CASSHNSGANVLTF

V gene: TRBV20-1
J gene: TRBJ2-2
CDR3 protein: CSARDVRGRTGELFF

V gene: TRBV27
J gene: TRBJ1-1
CDR3 protein: CASSPVGLNTEAFF

V gene: TRBV12-3/TRBV12-4
J gene: TRBJ2-5
CDR3 protein: CASSRGFQETQYF

V gene: TRBV20-1
J gene: TRBJ1-1
CDR3 protein: CSANGRDIMNTEAFF

V gene: TRBV21-1
J gene: TRBJ2-3
CDR3 protein: CASCETSGHTDTQYF

V gene: TRBV19
J gene: TRBJ1-1
CDR3 protein: CASSLQGFDTEAFF

V gene: TRBV7-9
J gene: TRBJ2-3
CDR3 protein: CASSPRDRTDTQYF

V gene: TRBV5-1
J gene: TRBJ2-5
CDR3 protein: CASSWEDRYPIRETQYF

V gene: TRBV4-3
J gene: TRBJ2-7
CDR3 protein: CASSQVWTNAYEQYF

V gene: TRBV5-1
J gene: TRBJ2-5
CDR3 protein: CASSLEGRKTQYF

V gene: TRBV5-1
J gene: TRBJ2-2
CDR3 protein: CASSPHLSTGVGAGELFF

V gene: TRBV29-1
J gene: TRBJ2-7
CDR3 protein: CSVFGLAGGDEQYF

V gene: TRBV24-1
J gene: TRBJ2-3
CDR3 protein: CATSDRTGRTDTQYF

V gene: TRBV20-1
J gene: TRBJ2-5
CDR3 protein: CSGKWEQRETQYF

V gene: TRBV3-1
J gene: TRBJ2-5
CDR3 protein: CASSLQRWGQETQYF

V gene: TRBV12-3/TRBV12-4
J gene: TRBJ2-1
CDR3 protein: CASIPLAGPQGGVYNEQSF

V gene: TRBV12-3/TRBV12-4
J gene: TRBJ2-7
CDR3 protein: CASSSLVGTTYEQYF

V gene: TRBV19
J gene: TRBJ2-5
CDR3 protein: CASSSPGTSGTPQETQYF

V gene: TRBV6-2/TRBV6-3
J gene: TRBJ2-1
CDR3 protein: CASGSLSGSSYNEQFF

V gene: TRBV27
J gene: TRBJ1-2
CDR3 protein: CASSLSGDRYYGYTF

V gene: TRBV29-1
J gene: TRBJ2-3
CDR3 protein: CSVESPLAGLYTQYF

V gene: TRBV12-3/TRBV12-4
J gene: TRBJ2-3
CDR3 protein: CASSPVGSMRTDTQYF

V gene: TRBV19
J gene: TRBJ2-4
CDR3 protein: CASMVFGGTKNIQYF

V gene: TRBV6-4
J gene: TRBJ1-2
CDR3 protein: CASSDSAGNYGYTF

V gene: TRBV6-1
J gene: TRBJ2-5
CDR3 protein: CASSERSQTQYF

V gene: TRBV28
J gene: TRBJ2-3
CDR3 protein: CASSLPTGATDTQYF

V gene: TRBV6-2/TRBV6-3
J gene: TRBJ1-5
CDR3 protein: CASSWTGDDQPQHF

V gene: TRBV6-5
J gene: TRBJ2-7
CDR3 protein: CATTGRTYEQYF

V gene: TRBV7-2
J gene: TRBJ2-3
CDR3 protein: CASSPVAGGPGTDTQYF

V gene: TRBV3-1
J gene: TRBJ1-6
CDR3 protein: CASSQDRGNSPLHF